These T cell receptor beta chains were read from a single sample in a study of shared clonotypes between healthy human individuals. The protocol was immunoSEQ multiplex PCR, while the TCRdb copy is restricted to in-frame clones and leaves out a portion. The table records fewer than 3 million clones, around 92% of them present only once. Sequencing was done on a sample of naive CD4+ T cells from PBMCs. Receptor source: a man between 18 and 29 years old in good health. Some clones in this sample may be carry-over from other donors' samples. Each CDR3 is given with its conserved first and last residue. The D gene is left open where the match is weak. Expanded clones are given a class, and other clones once, few, many or no size at all.

clone_size: NA
v_call: TRBV28
j_call: TRBJ1-3
d_call: NA
cdr3_aa: CASSFPPGGAGRNSFGARNTIYF
cdr3_nt: TGTGCCAGCAGTTTCCCCCCGGGGGGTGCGGGACGGAACAGCTTTGGTGCTAGAAACACCATATATTTT

clone_size: NA
v_call: TRBV28
j_call: TRBJ1-5
d_call: TRBD1
cdr3_aa: CAARQGSPNQPQHF
cdr3_nt: TGTGCTGCACGACAGGGATCTCCCAATCAGCCCCAGCATTTT

clone_size: once
v_call: TRBV7-2
j_call: TRBJ2-1
d_call: NA
cdr3_aa: CASKVGYYNEQFF
cdr3_nt: TGTGCCAGCAAGGTTGGATACTACAATGAGCAGTTCTTC

clone_size: once
v_call: TRBV5-1
j_call: TRBJ2-7
d_call: TRBD1
cdr3_aa: CASSPTDRSGYEQYF
cdr3_nt: TGCGCCAGCAGCCCGACGGACAGGTCAGGGTACGAGCAGTACTTC

clone_size: NA
v_call: TRBV7-3
j_call: TRBJ2-7
d_call: TRBD1
cdr3_aa: CASSSRDSPSYEQYF
cdr3_nt: TGTGCCAGCAGCTCCCGGGACAGCCCCTCCTACGAGCAGTACTTC

clone_size: NA
v_call: TRBV6-1
j_call: TRBJ1-5
d_call: TRBD1
cdr3_aa: CASSEWDRGNQPQHF
cdr3_nt: TGTGCCAGCAGTGAATGGGACAGAGGCAATCAGCCCCAGCATTTT

clone_size: NA
v_call: TRBV28
j_call: TRBJ2-7
d_call: TRBD2
cdr3_aa: CASSAHRERGTSGRSSYEQYF
cdr3_nt: TGTGCCAGCAGTGCCCACAGGGAAAGGGGGACTAGCGGGAGAAGCTCCTACGAGCAGTACTTC

clone_size: NA
v_call: TRBV9
j_call: TRBJ2-6
d_call: NA
cdr3_aa: CASSPRGSGANVLTF
cdr3_nt: TGTGCCAGCAGCCCCAGGGGCTCTGGGGCCAACGTCCTGACTTTC

clone_size: NA
v_call: TRBV30
j_call: TRBJ2-7
d_call: NA
cdr3_aa: CAWFNRDPSYEQYF
cdr3_nt: TGTGCCTGGTTTAACAGGGACCCCTCCTACGAGCAGTACTTC

clone_size: NA
v_call: TRBV13
j_call: TRBJ2-3
d_call: TRBD2
cdr3_aa: CASSPPQGGPSDTQYF
cdr3_nt: TGTGCCAGCAGCCCCCCTCAGGGAGGGCCCTCAGATACGCAGTATTTT

clone_size: NA
v_call: TRBV7-2
j_call: TRBJ2-1
d_call: TRBD2
cdr3_aa: CASSLGVWREGRNEQFF
cdr3_nt: TGTGCCAGCAGCTTAGGAGTCTGGCGGGAGGGCCGTAATGAGCAGTTCTTC

clone_size: NA
v_call: TRBV7-9
j_call: TRBJ2-5
d_call: NA
cdr3_aa: CASSLLGPDVQETQYF
cdr3_nt: TGTGCCAGCAGCTTACTCGGGCCAGACGTCCAAGAGACCCAGTACTTC

clone_size: NA
v_call: TRBV2
j_call: TRBJ2-7
d_call: TRBD1
cdr3_aa: CASSLGTGGNEQYF
cdr3_nt: TGTGCCAGCAGCTTAGGGACAGGGGGGAACGAGCAGTACTTC

clone_size: NA
v_call: TRBV29-1
j_call: TRBJ1-1
d_call: NA
cdr3_aa: CSVEGRVGITEAFF
cdr3_nt: TGCAGCGTTGAGGGCAGGGTAGGGATCACTGAAGCTTTCTTT

clone_size: NA
v_call: TRBV2
j_call: TRBJ1-4
d_call: NA
cdr3_aa: CASTRMGGGLSEKLFF
cdr3_nt: TGTGCCAGCACCCGAATGGGGGGAGGATTGAGTGAAAAACTGTTTTTT

clone_size: NA
v_call: TRBV6-6
j_call: TRBJ2-3
d_call: TRBD1
cdr3_aa: CASSRDSTTDTQYF
cdr3_nt: TGTGCCAGCAGTCGGGACAGCACCACAGATACGCAGTATTTT

clone_size: few
v_call: TRBV5-1
j_call: TRBJ1-2
d_call: NA
cdr3_aa: CASSSDGFYGYTF
cdr3_nt: TGCGCCAGCAGCTCGGACGGTTTCTATGGCTACACCTTC

clone_size: NA
v_call: TRBV2
j_call: TRBJ1-1
d_call: NA
cdr3_aa: CASSGTRGSGAFF
cdr3_nt: TGTGCCAGCAGTGGAACCAGGGGCTCAGGAGCTTTCTTT

clone_size: NA
v_call: TRBV28
j_call: TRBJ1-2
d_call: NA
cdr3_aa: CASSLSGTIVYGYTF
cdr3_nt: TGTGCCAGCAGTTTATCAGGGACTATTGTCTATGGCTACACCTTC

clone_size: NA
v_call: TRBV4-3
j_call: TRBJ2-2
d_call: NA
cdr3_aa: CASSQVYPSAKGLFF
cdr3_nt: TGCGCCAGCAGCCAAGTGTACCCTAGCGCGAAGGGGCTGTTTTTT

clone_size: once
v_call: TRBV11-3
j_call: TRBJ2-3
d_call: TRBD1
cdr3_aa: CASSQSGTESTDTQYF
cdr3_nt: TGTGCCAGCAGCCAATCCGGGACAGAGAGCACAGATACGCAGTATTTT

clone_size: NA
v_call: TRBV9
j_call: TRBJ2-1
d_call: TRBD2
cdr3_aa: CASSVAVAGASYNEQFF
cdr3_nt: TGTGCCAGCAGCGTAGCGGTAGCGGGGGCCTCCTACAATGAGCAGTTCTTC

clone_size: NA
v_call: TRBV6-5
j_call: TRBJ2-5
d_call: NA
cdr3_aa: CASSRDQETQYF
cdr3_nt: TGTGCCAGCAGTCGGGACCAAGAGACCCAGTACTTC

clone_size: few
v_call: TRBV5-1
j_call: TRBJ1-1
d_call: TRBD1
cdr3_aa: CASSASTGGENTEAFF
cdr3_nt: TGCGCCAGCAGCGCATCGACAGGGGGAGAGAACACTGAAGCTTTCTTT

clone_size: NA
v_call: TRBV2
j_call: TRBJ2-7
d_call: NA
cdr3_aa: CASRVPGAQYEQYF
cdr3_nt: TGTGCCAGCAGGGTACCAGGGGCACAATACGAGCAGTACTTC

clone_size: NA
v_call: TRBV6-1
j_call: TRBJ1-2
d_call: NA
cdr3_aa: CASSVSIYYGYTF
cdr3_nt: TGTGCCAGCAGTGTGTCGATCTACTATGGCTACACCTTC

clone_size: NA
v_call: TRBV30
j_call: TRBJ2-7
d_call: NA
cdr3_aa: CAWSVAGRWAYEQYF
cdr3_nt: TGTGCCTGGAGTGTCGCAGGGAGGTGGGCCTACGAGCAGTACTTC

clone_size: NA
v_call: TRBV30
j_call: TRBJ2-1
d_call: TRBD2
cdr3_aa: CAKGLAGRIEFF
cdr3_nt: TGTGCCAAAGGACTAGCGGGCCGGATAGAGTTCTTC

clone_size: NA
v_call: TRBV2
j_call: TRBJ1-2
d_call: NA
cdr3_aa: CASRLPRDTLQANYGYTF
cdr3_nt: TGTGCCAGCAGGCTTCCCCGGGACACTCTCCAAGCTAACTATGGCTACACCTTC